This T cell receptor (beta chain) appears in the sequencing data of a study of blood T cell repertoires in COVID-19. Germline V gene lookup returns CDR1 LNHDA and CDR2 SQIVND (reference sequence). V was pared by 0 bases and J by 5 bases, with 8 bases between. The length of the CDR3 is 13 residues. The repertoire was sequenced with immunoSEQ multiplex PCR; TCRdb's copy has only in-frame clones and lacks some. This table has 240,000 or so clones, 82% appearing once. Sequenced material: peripheral blood. This TCR derives from a woman older than 75 with acute or convalescent COVID-19. The chain joins TRBV19 to TRBJ2-7; weak D call: TRBD2 (6 bases). For the CDR3, the DNA is TGTGCCAGTAGTATAGATCGGGGGAACGAGCAGTACTTC. Amino acids: CASSIDRGNEQYF.